This T cell receptor (beta chain) was recorded in a study of blood T cell repertoires in COVID-19 (TCRdb year 2020). About the investigation overall: Collaborator samples came from the United States, Italy and Spain and covered acute and convalescent phases of COVID-19. HLA class I and class II types, where available, came from metadata supplied by the sample provider rather than from assay-based typing. Samples were obtained from the ongoing ImmuneRACE study (first 160 participants) and from over 1,000 subjects provided by 6 global collaborators. The prospective study material was composed of cDNA or gDNA derived from T cells, B-cell-depleted T cells, or PBMCs. A de-identified subject ID, COVID-19 status, age in years and sex were almost always included in the sample metadata. Subjects who had been exposed to COVID-19, were actively infected with it, or had recovered from it provided the deeply sampled blood TCRbeta repertoires that made up the dataset. A freely available public database, intended as a resource for researchers studying the immune response to SARS-CoV-2, is where the repertoires were released. Beyond this particular receptor, the publication reports: Clinical and demographic metadata were provided uncurated, with the amount varying by source and participant.

The immunoSEQ Assay, a bias-controlled multiplex PCR, was used to amplify TCRbeta CDR3 regions from genomic DNA. Regarding the original processing steps: The number of nucleated cells in each sample was estimated by amplification of reference gene primers within the assay. To quantify the absolute abundance of each unique TCRbeta CDR3 rearrangement, sequence reads were collapsed and filtered. For each sample, productive Simpson clonality was calculated as the square root of Simpson's diversity index over productive rearrangements. TCRdb mirrors the immuneACCESS table, restricted to in-frame sequences. Some clones are absent from its copies; in checked studies, under half trace to an unresolved V gene, and the reason for the others is unknown. V and J calls and clone size come straight from that table; D and trimming were deduced from the DNA. This sample holds 150,000 to 180,000 clones; roughly four fifths were observed only once. The ten largest clones add up to 25% to 30% of the sample.

Reading the germline V gene gives CDR1 KGHSH and CDR2 LQKENI. Including the terminal cysteine and phenylalanine, the CDR3 comprises 16 residues. Only the CDR3 region is kept as DNA, spanning 48 bases read in frame from base 1. Trimming costs V 2 bases and J 5 bases, and their ends lie 13 bases apart. Of note for this clone: Its antigen specificity is not known. There are no base qualities to consult, and no much larger clone falls within one base.

Collaborating institutions collected whole blood in K2EDTA tubes following their own protocols. Collaborator samples were shipped for TCRbeta analysis as frozen whole blood, isolated PBMCs, or DNA extracted from either sample type. The receptor comes from a woman between 55 and 75 years old with acute or convalescent COVID-19. The V and J segments used are TRBV18 and TRBJ1-6; 6 matching bases give a weak D call of TRBD1. The sequencing sample was made of peripheral blood. The CDR3 region reads CASSPTGSFNNSPLHF. The DNA is as follows: TGTGCCAGCTCACCAACAGGGTCCTTCAATAATTCACCCCTCCACTTT.